This T cell receptor beta chain was captured by sequencing in a study of blood T cell repertoires in COVID-19. Germline CDR1 and CDR2: ENHRY and SYGVKD. This CDR3 spans 16 amino acids. The V segment lost 8 bases and the J segment 3 bases; nucleotides outside the gene matches: 10. Sequencing was performed with immunoSEQ multiplex PCR; in TCRdb, only in-frame clones are kept and a portion is missing. The sample lists 450,000 to 500,000 clones, approximately 83% occurring once. V and J are TRBV10-3 and TRBJ2-2; 9 positions match TRBD1. Source material: peripheral blood. The clonotype comes from a human donor in a cohort sampled during active COVID-19. The CDR3 region has the DNA TGTGCCATCTCGGGGACAGGGAGGATGGACACCGGGGAGCTGTTTTTT. Translation: CAISGTGRMDTGELFF.